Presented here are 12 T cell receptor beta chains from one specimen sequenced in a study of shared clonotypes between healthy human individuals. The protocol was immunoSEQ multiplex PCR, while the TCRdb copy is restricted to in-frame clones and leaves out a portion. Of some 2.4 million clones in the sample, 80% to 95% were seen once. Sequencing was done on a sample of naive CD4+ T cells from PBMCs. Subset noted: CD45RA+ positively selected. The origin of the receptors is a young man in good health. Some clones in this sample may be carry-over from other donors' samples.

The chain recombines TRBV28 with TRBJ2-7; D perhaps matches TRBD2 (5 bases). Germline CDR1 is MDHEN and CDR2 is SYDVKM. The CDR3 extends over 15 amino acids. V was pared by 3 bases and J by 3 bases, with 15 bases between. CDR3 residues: CASSFAGGSIYEQYF. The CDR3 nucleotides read TGTGCCAGCAGTTTTGCCGGCGGGTCCATCTACGAGCAGTACTTC. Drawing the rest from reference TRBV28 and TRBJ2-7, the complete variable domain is DVKVTQSSRYLVKRTGEKVFLECVQDMDHENMFWYRQDPGLGLRLIYFSYDVKMKEKGDIPEGYSVSREKKERFSLILESASTNQTSMYLCASSFAGGSIYEQYFGPGTRLTVT.

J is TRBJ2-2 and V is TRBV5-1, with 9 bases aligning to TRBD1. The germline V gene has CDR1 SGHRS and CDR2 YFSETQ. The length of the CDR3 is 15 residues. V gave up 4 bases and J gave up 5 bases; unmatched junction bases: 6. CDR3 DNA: TGCGCCAGCAGCGCCGGGACAGGGCTTACCGGGGAGCTGTTTTTT. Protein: CASSAGTGLTGELFF.

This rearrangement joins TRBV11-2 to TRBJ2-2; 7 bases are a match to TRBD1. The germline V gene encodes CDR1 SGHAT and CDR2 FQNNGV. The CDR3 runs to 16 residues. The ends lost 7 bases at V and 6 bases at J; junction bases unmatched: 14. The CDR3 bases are TGTGCCAGCAAACCGGGGACAGTTTTAATTGCCGGGGAGCTGTTTTTT. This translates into CASKPGTVLIAGELFF.

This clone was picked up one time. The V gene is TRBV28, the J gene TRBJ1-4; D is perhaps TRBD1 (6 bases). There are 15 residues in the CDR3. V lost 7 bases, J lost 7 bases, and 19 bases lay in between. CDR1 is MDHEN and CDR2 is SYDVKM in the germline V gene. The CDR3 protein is CASTTTGSGGEKLFF. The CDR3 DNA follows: TGTGCCAGCACCACCACAGGGTCGGGCGGTGAAAAACTGTTTTTT.

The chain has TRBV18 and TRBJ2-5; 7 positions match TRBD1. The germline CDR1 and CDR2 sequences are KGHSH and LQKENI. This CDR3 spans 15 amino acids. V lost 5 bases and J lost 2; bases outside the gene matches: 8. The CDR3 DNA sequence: TGTGCCAGCTCAATCACCCGGACAGGACAAGAGACCCAGTACTTC. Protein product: CASSITRTGQETQYF.

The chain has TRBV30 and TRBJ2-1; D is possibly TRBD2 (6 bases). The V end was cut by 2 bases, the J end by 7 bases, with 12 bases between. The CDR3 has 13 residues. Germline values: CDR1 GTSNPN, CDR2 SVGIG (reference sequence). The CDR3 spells CAWSRSRGNEQFF. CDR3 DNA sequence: TGTGCCTGGAGTCGGAGCCGGGGGAATGAGCAGTTCTTC. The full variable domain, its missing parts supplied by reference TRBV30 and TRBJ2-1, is SQTIHQWPATLVQPVGSPLSLECTVEGTSNPNLYWYRQAAGRGLQLLFYSVGIGQISSEVPQNLSASRPQDRQFILSSKKLLLSDSGFYLCAWSRSRGNEQFFGPGTRLTVL.

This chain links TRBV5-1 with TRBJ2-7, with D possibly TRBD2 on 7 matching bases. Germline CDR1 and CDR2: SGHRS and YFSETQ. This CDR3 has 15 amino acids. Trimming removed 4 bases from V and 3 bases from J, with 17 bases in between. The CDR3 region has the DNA TGCGCCAGCAGCCGGGGGGACATGGGAAGCTACGAGCAGTACTTC. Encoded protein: CASSRGDMGSYEQYF.

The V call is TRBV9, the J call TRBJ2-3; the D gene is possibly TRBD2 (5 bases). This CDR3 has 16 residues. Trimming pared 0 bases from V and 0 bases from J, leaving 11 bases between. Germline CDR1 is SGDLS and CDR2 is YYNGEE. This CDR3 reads CASSVGTGTSTDTQYF. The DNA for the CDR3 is TGTGCCAGCAGCGTAGGTACGGGAACTAGCACAGATACGCAGTATTTT.

The CDR3 DNA is TGCAGCGTTGAAGGTGATGCCTACGAGCAGTACTTC. Its translation is CSVEGDAYEQYF. V usage is TRBV29-1 and J usage is TRBJ2-7; D is undetermined. The V end was cut by 1 base, the J end by 2 bases, with 6 bases between. Germline V gene sequence: CDR1 SQVTM, CDR2 ANQGSEA. The CDR3 length is 12 residues.

CDR3 sequence (DNA): TGTGCCAGCAGCCCCACTGCGGGGGGGCGAGAGACCCAGTACTTC. This translates into CASSPTAGGRETQYF. The rearrangement uses TRBV7-8 and TRBJ2-5; TRBD2 aligns across 9 bases. Germline-derived CDR1 and CDR2 are SGHVS and FQNEAQ. The CDR3 sequence is 15 residues long. V gave up 5 bases and J gave up 4 bases; unmatched junction bases: 8.

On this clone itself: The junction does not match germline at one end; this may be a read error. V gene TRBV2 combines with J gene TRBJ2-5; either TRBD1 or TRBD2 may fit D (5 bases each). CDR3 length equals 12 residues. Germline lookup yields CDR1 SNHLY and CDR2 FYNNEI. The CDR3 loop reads CASSEALREGDF. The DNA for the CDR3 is TGTGCCAGCAGTGAAGCGCTTCGGGAAGGGGACTTC.

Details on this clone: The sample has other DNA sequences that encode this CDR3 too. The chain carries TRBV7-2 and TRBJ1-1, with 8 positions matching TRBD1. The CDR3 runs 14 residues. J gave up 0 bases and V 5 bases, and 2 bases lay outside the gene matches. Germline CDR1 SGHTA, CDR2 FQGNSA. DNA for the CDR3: TGTGCCAGCAGCCTGGGACAGGTGAACACTGAAGCTTTCTTT. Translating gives CASSLGQVNTEAFF.